A selection of T cell receptor beta chains follows, all from one sample in a study of CD8 T cells in Susac syndrome. TCRdb processed the immunoSEQ multiplex PCR reads anew with MiXCR; each CDR3 protein has one entry. The data contain roughly 180,000 distinct CDR3 sequences, approximately 94% of them singletons. Sample: CD4+ T cells from PBMCs. The receptors were sampled from a human donor in good health. The CDR3 runs from the conserved cysteine through the conserved F or W. D genes are given only for firm matches.

v_call,d_call,j_call,cdr3_aa
TRBV6-2/TRBV6-3,.,TRBJ2-6,CASSFAQDSSTGTF
TRBV3-1,TRBD1,TRBJ2-7,CASSHTGVEQYF
TRBV4-2,TRBD2,TRBJ2-1,CASSSGGGYNEQFF
TRBV7-3,.,TRBJ2-2,CASSRDLTGELFF
TRBV27,.,TRBJ2-1,CASSLGWQGFDEQFF
TRBV6-1,.,TRBJ1-1,CASSKENTEAFF
TRBV19,.,TRBJ1-4,CASKRTNEKLFF
TRBV29-1,TRBD1,TRBJ1-2,CSVEVGQEGYGYTF
TRBV29-1,TRBD1,TRBJ2-5,CSVVRDSFETQYF
TRBV7-9,.,TRBJ2-7,CASSLTQGGGEQYF
TRBV29-1,TRBD1,TRBJ2-3,CSVCSTGSDTQYF
TRBV27,.,TRBJ1-2,CASRPTGQNYGYTF
TRBV9,TRBD2,TRBJ2-5,CASSRVSVTGGKETQYF
TRBV7-2,.,TRBJ2-3,CASSLRRAASTDTQYF
TRBV20-1,TRBD1,TRBJ1-2,CSASGTDYGYTF
TRBV29-1,.,TRBJ1-1,CSETRGGGTEAFF
TRBV4-2,TRBD2,TRBJ2-5,CASSRPLAGGPETQYF
TRBV29-1,TRBD1,TRBJ2-1,CSGGGQGSYNEQFF
TRBV29-1,.,TRBJ1-1,CSVENQRDTEAFF
TRBV5-1,TRBD2,TRBJ2-5,CASSWRTSGETQYF
TRBV4-3,.,TRBJ2-1,CASSQLGGRNEQFF
TRBV20-1,TRBD1,TRBJ1-5,CSARDRETTQHF
TRBV30,.,TRBJ2-7,CAWSVARPYEQYF
TRBV20-1,.,TRBJ2-5,CSANGPSFQETQYF
TRBV28,.,TRBJ2-7,CASSYPMGGVSYEQYF
TRBV5-4,.,TRBJ1-1,CASSQGGWGTEAFF
TRBV2,.,TRBJ2-7,CASSTQGGAFSEQYF
TRBV20-1,TRBD2,TRBJ2-3,CSARHGGRARYTQYF
TRBV20-1,TRBD2,TRBJ2-1,CSAVAGASYNEQFF
TRBV18,.,TRBJ2-6,CASSRGEASGANVLTF
TRBV30,TRBD1,TRBJ2-7,CACQWDREHEQYF
TRBV5-1,.,TRBJ2-5,CASSSQWERYQQETQYF
TRBV30,.,TRBJ2-5,CAWSVQGLSETQYF
TRBV30,TRBD1,TRBJ2-7,CAWKGAALEQYF
TRBV27,TRBD2,TRBJ2-1,CASSWSSGRFNNEQFF
TRBV20-1,TRBD1,TRBJ2-7,CSATGDSSYEQYF
TRBV2,.,TRBJ1-1,CATSGSNTEAFF
TRBV29-1,.,TRBJ2-7,CSVGLTGAYEQYF
TRBV3-1,.,TRBJ1-2,CASSPPTRYGYTF
TRBV29-1,.,TRBJ1-2,CSVGLHNYGYTF
TRBV27,TRBD1,TRBJ2-1,CASSLRQGSHNEQFF
TRBV29-1,TRBD1,TRBJ2-1,CSDNRQGRNEQFF